Shown below are 21 T cell receptor beta chains from a single sample sequenced in a study of cytomegalovirus exposure and HLA in healthy donors. Amplification used 60 Vbeta primers and 13 Jbeta primers. TCRdb's copy holds only in-frame clones and misses some; the assay was immunoSEQ multiplex PCR. Seen here are 55,000 to 80,000 clones, 70% to 75% observed once, and the top ten hold roughly 5.7%. Sample: PBMCs. These receptor sequences come from a woman aged 25 to 39 in good health and CMV-seronegative.

This chain links TRBV7-6 with TRBJ1-3; D is perhaps TRBD1 (6 bases). V lost 4 bases to trimming and J lost 4 bases, with 17 bases between them. Germline loops: CDR1 SGHVS, CDR2 FNYEAQ. The CDR3 runs 16 residues. CDR3 region: CASSSPGRGIGNTIYF. The CDR3 DNA reads as TGTGCCAGCAGCTCCCCGGGAAGGGGGATCGGAAACACCATATATTTT.

This clone has only a few counts. This sample also contains other DNA sequences that code for the same CDR3. The chain uses TRBV7-9 and TRBJ2-7, with 7 bases that match TRBD1. The CDR3 has 13 amino acids. From germline, CDR1 is SEHNR and CDR2 FQNEAQ (reference sequence). DNA of the CDR3: TGTTCTAGCAGAAGGGGGCTAGCCTACGAGCAGTACTTC. Protein sequence: CSSRRGLAYEQYF.

The chain has TRBV7-3 and TRBJ2-3, with TRBD2 matching 15 bases. The CDR3 is 18 amino acids. With 5 bases clipped from V and 3 bases from J, the junction kept 9 bases outside the gene matches. Germline CDR1 and CDR2: SGHTA and FQGTGA. CDR3 sequence: CASSITPGLAGGTDTQYF. Written as DNA, the CDR3 is TGTGCCAGCAGCATTACCCCGGGACTAGCGGGAGGTACAGATACGCAGTATTTT.

This clone was seen more than once but under ten times. The DNA for the CDR3 is TGTGCCAGCAGTCGACAGGGGGGCTACAATGAGCAGTTCTTC. Translation gives CASSRQGGYNEQFF. The chain has TRBV6-5 and TRBJ2-1; 9 positions agree with TRBD1. From germline, CDR1 is MNHEY and CDR2 SVGAGI. CDR3 length: 14 amino acids. Trimming at V came to 5 bases and at J to 3 bases, leaving 2 bases not matched to a gene.

A few counts support this clone. The V call is TRBV28, the J call TRBJ1-6; 8 bases are shared with TRBD1. The CDR3 has 14 amino acids. V shed 6 bases, J shed 16 bases, and the junction held 14 bases outside the gene matches. The germline V gene has CDR1 MDHEN and CDR2 SYDVKM. DNA for the CDR3: TGTGCCAGCAGCCCCCCCCTCGGGACAGGCCATCTCCACTTT. It is translated as CASSPPLGTGHLHF. Based on the CDR3 plus reference TRBV28 and TRBJ1-6, the full variable domain is DVKVTQSSRYLVKRTGEKVFLECVQDMDHENMFWYRQDPGLGLRLIYFSYDVKMKEKGDIPEGYSVSREKKERFSLILESASTNQTSMYLCASSPPLGTGHLHFGNGTRLTVT.

This sequence joins TRBV9 and TRBJ2-1; D might be TRBD2 (6 bases). Per germline, CDR1 SGDLS and CDR2 YYNGEE. CDR3 length: 16 residues. Trimming cost V 3 bases and J 0 bases, with 13 bases left between them. The CDR3 loop reads CASSALSGRSYNEQFF. Written as DNA, the CDR3 is TGTGCCAGCAGCGCCCTGAGCGGGCGCTCCTACAATGAGCAGTTCTTC.

The rearrangement uses TRBV7-9 and TRBJ1-1; TRBD1 aligns across 7 bases. The junction had 5 bases not matched to a gene; V was cut back by 6 bases and J by 1 base. Germline CDR1 and CDR2: SEHNR and FQNEAQ (reference sequence). This CDR3 region has 14 residues. As DNA, the CDR3 is TGTGCCAGCAGGCGGGACAGTCAGAACACTGAAGCTTTCTTT. As protein: CASRRDSQNTEAFF.

Points on this clone: At one boundary the junction diverges from the germline segment, which might be a read error. The chain carries TRBV11-1 and TRBJ2-1; 8 bases line up with TRBD2. Per the germline V gene, CDR1 is SGHAT and CDR2 is FQDESV (reference sequence). The CDR3 covers 15 residues. DNA of the CDR3: TGTGCCGGCAGCTTCGTAGCGGGATTGGACAATGAGCAGTTCTTC. This encodes CAGSFVAGLDNEQFF.

Only one count was recorded for this clone. The V gene is TRBV4-3, the J gene TRBJ2-2; 12 positions match TRBD2. Germline V lookup: CDR1 LGHNA, CDR2 YSLEER. The junction had 5 bases not matched to a gene; V was cut back by 1 base and J by 5 bases. CDR3 length: 17 residues. CDR3 bases: TGCGCCAGCAGCCAAGGGCTAGCGGGAGGGCCGACCGGGGAGCTGTTTTTT. Translation gives CASSQGLAGGPTGELFF.

The gene calls are TRBV11-2 and TRBJ2-5; 9 bases fit TRBD1. V gave up 5 bases and J gave up 3 bases; unmatched junction bases: 1. Germline CDR1 SGHAT, CDR2 FQNNGV. The CDR3 is 13 amino acids. The CDR3 nucleotides read TGTGCCAGCAGCCGGACAGGGGAAGAGACCCAGTACTTC. Residues: CASSRTGEETQYF.

The genes are TRBV28 and TRBJ2-1; tentatively, D is TRBD2 (5 bases). The CDR3 extends over 15 amino acids. The germline CDR1 and CDR2 sequences are MDHEN and SYDVKM. Trimming cost V 5 bases and J 9 bases, with 20 bases left between them. This CDR3 reads CASSRINPYGGEQFF. The CDR3 DNA reads as TGTGCCAGCAGTCGCATCAACCCCTACGGAGGTGAGCAGTTCTTC.

The chain combines TRBV18 with TRBJ1-4; the D is unclear. The germline V gene has CDR1 KGHSH and CDR2 LQKENI. This CDR3 contains 15 residues. V lost 2 bases and J 1 base, leaving 8 bases between the germline ends. The CDR3 spells CASSPTTGTNEKLFF. The CDR3 DNA reads as TGTGCCAGCTCACCAACGACGGGAACTAATGAAAAACTGTTTTTT.

The chain uses TRBV7-8 and TRBJ2-1; TRBD2 agrees at 8 bases. The ends lost 2 bases at V and 8 bases at J; junction bases unmatched: 8. The CDR3 length is 15 residues. Germline V gene sequence: CDR1 SGHVS, CDR2 FQNEAQ. The CDR3 region has the DNA TGTGCCAGCAGCTTACTTCCAGCGGGAGACCATGAGCAGTTCTTC. Residues: CASSLLPAGDHEQFF.

This clone was observed a few times. CDR3 residues: CASSLDNRAETNEKLFF. The CDR3 DNA is TGCGCCAGCAGCTTGGACAACAGGGCTGAGACTAATGAAAAACTGTTTTTT. This chain joins TRBV5-1 and TRBJ1-4, with TRBD1 as a possible D gene (6 bases). CDR3 length equals 17 residues. The V gene's germline CDR1 is SGHRS and CDR2 YFSETQ. Trimming took 0 bases from V and 2 from J, leaving 14 bases between them.

The chain combines TRBV13 with TRBJ2-1, with 7 bases that match TRBD2. CDR1 and CDR2 (germline): PRHDT, FYEKMQ (reference sequence). V lost 4 bases and J lost 8; bases outside the gene matches: 14. The CDR3 contains 16 residues. CDR3 nucleotide sequence: TGTGCCAGCAGCTCCAGCGGGGACCCCCAGACGGATGAGCAGTTCTTC. This gives the protein CASSSSGDPQTDEQFF.

V usage is TRBV10-1 and J usage is TRBJ2-3, with 8 nucleotides matching TRBD2. Germline assignment: CDR1 WNHNN and CDR2 SYGVQD (reference sequence). With V trimmed by 0 bases and J by 3 bases, 5 bases remained unmatched. This CDR3 is 16 amino acids long. The CDR3 spells CASSESEAGGTDTQYF. CDR3 in DNA: TGCGCCAGCAGTGAGTCTGAGGCGGGAGGAACAGATACGCAGTATTTT.

The chain joins TRBV10-1 to TRBJ2-1; TRBD2 aligns across 10 bases. Unmatched junction bases numbered 15, after V lost 8 bases and J lost 8 bases. The CDR3 is made up of 16 amino acids. CDR1 WNHNN and CDR2 SYGVQD come from the germline V gene (reference sequence). The DNA for the CDR3 is TGCGCCAGCGGTCCATGGCTAGCGGGAGACCGGGATGAGCAGTTCTTC. This codes for CASGPWLAGDRDEQFF.

The chain joins TRBV5-1 to TRBJ2-3; tentative D call: TRBD2 (5 bases). Trimming pared 0 bases from V and 0 bases from J, leaving 5 bases between. This CDR3 region has 14 residues. CDR1 and CDR2 (germline): SGHRS, YFSETQ. The CDR3 loop is CASSLAGSTDTQYF. The CDR3 DNA reads TGCGCCAGCAGCTTGGCGGGGAGCACAGATACGCAGTATTTT.

This clone was observed once. CDR3 sequence: CASSVTSGRGTGELFF. In DNA form, the CDR3 reads TGTGCCAGTAGTGTTACTAGCGGGAGGGGCACCGGGGAGCTGTTTTTT. The rearrangement uses TRBV19 and TRBJ2-2; TRBD2 aligns across 13 bases. The CDR3 has 16 residues. Trimming cost V 5 bases and J 4 bases; bases outside gene matches: 4. CDR1 and CDR2 from the germline V gene are LNHDA and SQIVND (reference sequence). Filled out from reference TRBV19 and TRBJ2-2, the complete variable domain reads DGGITQSPKYLFRKEGQNVTLSCEQNLNHDAMYWYRQDPGQGLRLIYYSQIVNDFQKGDIAEGYSVSREKKESFPLTVTSAQKNPTAFYLCASSVTSGRGTGELFFGEGSRLTVL.

A note on this clone: Different DNA sequences within this sample yield the same CDR3. This sequence joins TRBV19 and TRBJ1-2; the D gene is possibly TRBD1 (6 bases). The CDR3 length is 14 residues. V was cut by 8 bases and J by 8 bases, with 21 bases left in between. Germline lookup yields CDR1 LNHDA and CDR2 SQIVND (reference sequence). The CDR3, as DNA: TGTGCCAGTTGTAAAGCGGGGGCGGCATACGGCTACACCTTC. Residues: CASCKAGAAYGYTF.

The V and J genes are TRBV6-5 and TRBJ1-2; D might be TRBD1 (6 bases). Germline CDR1 is MNHEY and CDR2 is SVGAGI. Trimming cost V 7 bases and J 5 bases, with 17 bases left between them. The CDR3 is 14 amino acids. The CDR3 DNA sequence: TGTGCCAGCACCCAAGGGAGAGGGGGATATGGCTACACCTTC. Residues: CASTQGRGGYGYTF.